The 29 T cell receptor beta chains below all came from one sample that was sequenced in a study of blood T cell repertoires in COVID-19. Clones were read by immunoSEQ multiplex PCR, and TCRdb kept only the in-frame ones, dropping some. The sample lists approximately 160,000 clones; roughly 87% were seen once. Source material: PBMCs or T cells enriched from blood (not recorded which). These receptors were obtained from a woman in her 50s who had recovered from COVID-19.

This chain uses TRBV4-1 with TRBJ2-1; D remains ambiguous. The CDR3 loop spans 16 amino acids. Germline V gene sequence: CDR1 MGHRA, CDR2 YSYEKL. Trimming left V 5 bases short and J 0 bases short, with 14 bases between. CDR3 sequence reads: CASSTNTGNSYNEQFF. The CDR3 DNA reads TGCGCCAGCAGCACTAACACCGGAAACTCCTACAATGAGCAGTTCTTC.

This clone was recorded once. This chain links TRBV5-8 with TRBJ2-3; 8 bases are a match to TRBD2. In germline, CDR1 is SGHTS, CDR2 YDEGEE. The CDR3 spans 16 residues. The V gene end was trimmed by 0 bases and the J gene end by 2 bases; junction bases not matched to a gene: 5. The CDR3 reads CASSLAASGPTDTQYF. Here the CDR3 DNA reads TGTGCCAGCAGCTTGGCGGCTAGCGGGCCCACAGATACGCAGTATTTT.

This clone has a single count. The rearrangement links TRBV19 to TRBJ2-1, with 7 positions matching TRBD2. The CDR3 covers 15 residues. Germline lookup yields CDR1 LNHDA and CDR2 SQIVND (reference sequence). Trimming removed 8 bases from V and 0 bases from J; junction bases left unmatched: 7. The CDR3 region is CASGDYLSSYNEQFF. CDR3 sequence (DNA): TGTGCCAGTGGGGACTACCTAAGCTCCTACAATGAGCAGTTCTTC.

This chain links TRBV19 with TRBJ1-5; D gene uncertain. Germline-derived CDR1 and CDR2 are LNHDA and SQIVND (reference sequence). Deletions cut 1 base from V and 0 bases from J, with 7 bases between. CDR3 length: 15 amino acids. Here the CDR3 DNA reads TGTGCCAGTAGTATAGGAGGGAATAGCAATCAGCCCCAGCATTTT. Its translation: CASSIGGNSNQPQHF. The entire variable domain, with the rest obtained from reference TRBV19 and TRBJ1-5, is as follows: DGGITQSPKYLFRKEGQNVTLSCEQNLNHDAMYWYRQDPGQGLRLIYYSQIVNDFQKGDIAEGYSVSREKKESFPLTVTSAQKNPTAFYLCASSIGGNSNQPQHFGDGTRLSIL.

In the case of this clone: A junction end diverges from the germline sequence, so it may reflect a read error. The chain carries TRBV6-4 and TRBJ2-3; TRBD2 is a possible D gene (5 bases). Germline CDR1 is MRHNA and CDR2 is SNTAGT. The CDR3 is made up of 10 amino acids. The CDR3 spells CGRVTDTQYF. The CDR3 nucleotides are TGCGGGCGGGTCACAGATACGCAGTATTTT.

Written as DNA, the CDR3 is TGTGCCAGCAGCTTTGGACAATATGGACAGCCCCAGCATTTT. It specifies CASSFGQYGQPQHF. The chain combines TRBV7-2 with TRBJ1-5, with a weak D call TRBD1 (5 bases). Germline CDR1 SGHTA, CDR2 FQGNSA. This CDR3 contains 14 residues. V was cut by 3 bases and J by 7 bases, with 13 bases left in between.

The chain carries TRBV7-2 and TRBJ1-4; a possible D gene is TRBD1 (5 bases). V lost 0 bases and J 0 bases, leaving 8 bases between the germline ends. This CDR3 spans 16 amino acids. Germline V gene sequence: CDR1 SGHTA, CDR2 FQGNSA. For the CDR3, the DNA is TGTGCCAGCAGCTTAGCGCAGGGTGCAACTAATGAAAAACTGTTTTTT. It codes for CASSLAQGATNEKLFF.

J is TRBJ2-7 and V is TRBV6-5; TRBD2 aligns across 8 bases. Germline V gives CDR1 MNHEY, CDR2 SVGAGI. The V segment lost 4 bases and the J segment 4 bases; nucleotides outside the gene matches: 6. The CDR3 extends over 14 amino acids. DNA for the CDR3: TGTGCCAGCAGTTCCAGCGGGAGACGGTACGAGCAGTACTTC. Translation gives CASSSSGRRYEQYF.

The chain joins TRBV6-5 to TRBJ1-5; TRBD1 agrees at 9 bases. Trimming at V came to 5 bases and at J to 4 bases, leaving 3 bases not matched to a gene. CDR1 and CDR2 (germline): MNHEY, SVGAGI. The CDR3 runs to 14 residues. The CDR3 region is CASSRDRANQPQHF. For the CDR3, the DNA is TGTGCCAGCAGTAGGGACAGGGCGAATCAGCCCCAGCATTTT.

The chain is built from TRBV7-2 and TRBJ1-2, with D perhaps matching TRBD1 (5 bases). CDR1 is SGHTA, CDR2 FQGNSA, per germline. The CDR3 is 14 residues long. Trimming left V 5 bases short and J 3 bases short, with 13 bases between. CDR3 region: CASSQSGGDYGYTF. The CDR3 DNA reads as TGTGCCAGCAGCCAATCCGGAGGGGACTATGGCTACACCTTC. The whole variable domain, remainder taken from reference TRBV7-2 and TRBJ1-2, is GAGVSQSPSNKVTEKGKDVELRCDPISGHTALYWYRQSLGQGLEFLIYFQGNSAPDKSGLPSDRFSAERTGGSVSTLTIQRTQQEDSAVYLCASSQSGGDYGYTFGSGTRLTVV.

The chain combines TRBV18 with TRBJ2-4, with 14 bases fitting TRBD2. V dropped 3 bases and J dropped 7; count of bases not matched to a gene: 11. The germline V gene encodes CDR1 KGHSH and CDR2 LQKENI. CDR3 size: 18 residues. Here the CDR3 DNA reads TGTGCCAGCTCACCGCAACCCGGGACTAGCGGGAGTGGGAACATTCAGTACTTC. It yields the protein CASSPQPGTSGSGNIQYF.

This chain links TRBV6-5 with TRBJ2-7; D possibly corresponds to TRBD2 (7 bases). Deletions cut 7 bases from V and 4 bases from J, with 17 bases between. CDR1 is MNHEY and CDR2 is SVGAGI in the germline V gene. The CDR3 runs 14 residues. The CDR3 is CASTVGGGGYEQYF. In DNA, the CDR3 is TGTGCCAGCACCGTGGGGGGAGGGGGGTACGAGCAGTACTTC.

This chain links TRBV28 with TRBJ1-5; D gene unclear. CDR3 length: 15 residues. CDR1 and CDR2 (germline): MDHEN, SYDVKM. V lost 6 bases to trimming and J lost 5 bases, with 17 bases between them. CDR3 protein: CASSTQIGGDQPQHF. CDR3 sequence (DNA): TGTGCCAGCAGCACCCAAATTGGCGGCGATCAGCCCCAGCATTTT.

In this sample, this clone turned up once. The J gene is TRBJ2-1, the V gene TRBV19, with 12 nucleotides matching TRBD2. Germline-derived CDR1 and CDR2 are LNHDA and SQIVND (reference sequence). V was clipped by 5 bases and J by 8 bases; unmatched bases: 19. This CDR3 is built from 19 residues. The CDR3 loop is CASSSPRALAGGPRDEQFF. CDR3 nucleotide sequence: TGTGCCAGTAGTTCTCCTAGGGCTCTAGCGGGAGGGCCGCGGGATGAGCAGTTCTTC. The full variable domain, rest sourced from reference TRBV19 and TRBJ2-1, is DGGITQSPKYLFRKEGQNVTLSCEQNLNHDAMYWYRQDPGQGLRLIYYSQIVNDFQKGDIAEGYSVSREKKESFPLTVTSAQKNPTAFYLCASSSPRALAGGPRDEQFFGPGTRLTVL.

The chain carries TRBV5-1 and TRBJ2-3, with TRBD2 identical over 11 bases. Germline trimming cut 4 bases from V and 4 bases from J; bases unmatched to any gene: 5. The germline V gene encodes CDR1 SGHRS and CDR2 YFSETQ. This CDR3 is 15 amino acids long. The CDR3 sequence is CASSRTSGSADTQYF. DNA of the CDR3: TGCGCCAGCAGCAGAACTAGCGGGAGTGCAGATACGCAGTATTTT.

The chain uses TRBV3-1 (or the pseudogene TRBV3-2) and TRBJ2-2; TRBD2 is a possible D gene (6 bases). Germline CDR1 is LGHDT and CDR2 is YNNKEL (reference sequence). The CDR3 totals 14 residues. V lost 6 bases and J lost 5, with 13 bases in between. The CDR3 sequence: CASRRGGGTGELFF. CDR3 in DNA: TGTGCCAGCAGACGGGGAGGAGGGACCGGGGAGCTGTTTTTT.

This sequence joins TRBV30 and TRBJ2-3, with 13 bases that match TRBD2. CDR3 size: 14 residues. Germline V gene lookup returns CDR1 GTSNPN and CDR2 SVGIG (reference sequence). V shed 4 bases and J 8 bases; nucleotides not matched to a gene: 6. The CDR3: CAWTRTSGSATQYF. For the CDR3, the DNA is TGTGCCTGGACCCGGACTAGCGGGAGCGCTACGCAGTATTTT.

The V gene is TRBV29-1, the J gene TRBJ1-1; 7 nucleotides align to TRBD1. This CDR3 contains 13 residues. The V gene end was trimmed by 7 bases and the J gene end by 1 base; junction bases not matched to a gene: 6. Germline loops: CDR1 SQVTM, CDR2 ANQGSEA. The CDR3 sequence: CSAGTDTNTEAFF. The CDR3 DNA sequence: TGCAGCGCTGGGACAGACACGAACACTGAAGCTTTCTTT.

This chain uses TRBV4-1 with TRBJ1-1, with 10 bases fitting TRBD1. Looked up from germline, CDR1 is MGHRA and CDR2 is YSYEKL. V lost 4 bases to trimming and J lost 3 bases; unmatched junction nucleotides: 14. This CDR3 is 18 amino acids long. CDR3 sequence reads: CASSLPPGQGEWYTEAFF. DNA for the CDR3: TGCGCCAGCAGCCTCCCTCCCGGACAGGGGGAGTGGTACACTGAAGCTTTCTTT.

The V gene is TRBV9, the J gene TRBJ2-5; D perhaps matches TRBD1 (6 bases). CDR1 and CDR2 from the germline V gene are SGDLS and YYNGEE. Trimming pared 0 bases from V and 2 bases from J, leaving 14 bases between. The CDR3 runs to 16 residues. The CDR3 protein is CASSVATGRGQETQYF. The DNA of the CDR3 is TGTGCCAGCAGCGTAGCTACCGGTAGGGGGCAAGAGACCCAGTACTTC.

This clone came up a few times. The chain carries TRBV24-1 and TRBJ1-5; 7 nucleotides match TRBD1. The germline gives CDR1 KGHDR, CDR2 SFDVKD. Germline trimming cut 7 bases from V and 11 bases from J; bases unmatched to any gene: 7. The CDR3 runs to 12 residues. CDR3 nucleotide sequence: TGTGCCACCAGCCGGGACAGTTCGACCCAGCATTTT. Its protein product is CATSRDSSTQHF.

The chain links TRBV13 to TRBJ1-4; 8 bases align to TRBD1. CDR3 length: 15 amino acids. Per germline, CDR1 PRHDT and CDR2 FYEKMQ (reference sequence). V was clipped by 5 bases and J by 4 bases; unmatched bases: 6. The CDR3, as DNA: TGTGCCAGCAGCCCCAGGACAGGGATTAATGAAAAACTGTTTTTT. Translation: CASSPRTGINEKLFF.

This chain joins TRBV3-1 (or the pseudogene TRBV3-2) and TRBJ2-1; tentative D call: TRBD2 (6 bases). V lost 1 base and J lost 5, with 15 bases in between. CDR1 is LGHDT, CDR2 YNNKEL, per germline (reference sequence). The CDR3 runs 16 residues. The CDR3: CASSQVYSGQHNEQFF. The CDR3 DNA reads TGTGCCAGCAGCCAAGTGTATAGCGGACAACACAATGAGCAGTTCTTC.

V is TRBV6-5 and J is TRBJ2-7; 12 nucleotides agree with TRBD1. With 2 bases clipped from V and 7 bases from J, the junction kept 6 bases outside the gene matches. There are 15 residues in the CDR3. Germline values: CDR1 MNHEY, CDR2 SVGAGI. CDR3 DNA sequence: TGTGCCAGCAGTTACGGGGGACAGGGGGCGCGGGAGCAGTACTTC. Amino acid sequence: CASSYGGQGAREQYF.

The CDR3 here is CASSLSVGTNEKLFF. CDR3 coding DNA: TGTGCCAGCAGCTTATCAGTCGGGACTAATGAAAAACTGTTTTTT. The chain couples TRBV7-9 to TRBJ1-4; no definite D call. CDR1 and CDR2 from the germline V gene are SEHNR and FQNEAQ (reference sequence). The CDR3 loop spans 15 amino acids. With 2 bases removed from V and 2 bases from J, the gap between germline ends came to 9 bases. Supplemented by reference TRBV7-9 and TRBJ1-4, the full variable domain reads DTGVSQNPRHKITKRGQNVTFRCDPISEHNRLYWYRQTLGQGPEFLTYFQNEAQLEKSRLLSDRFSAERPKGSFSTLEIQRTEQGDSAMYLCASSLSVGTNEKLFFGSGTQLSVL.

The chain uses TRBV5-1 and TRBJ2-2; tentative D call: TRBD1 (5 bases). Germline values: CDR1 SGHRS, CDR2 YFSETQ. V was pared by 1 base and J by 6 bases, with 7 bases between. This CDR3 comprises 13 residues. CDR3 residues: CASSLQGAGELFF. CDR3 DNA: TGCGCCAGCAGCTTGCAAGGGGCCGGGGAGCTGTTTTTT. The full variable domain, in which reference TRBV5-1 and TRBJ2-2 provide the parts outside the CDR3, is KAGVTQTPRYLIKTRGQQVTLSCSPISGHRSVSWYQQTPGQGLQFLFEYFSETQRNKGNFPGRFSGRQFSNSRSEMNVSTLELGDSALYLCASSLQGAGELFFGEGSRLTVL.

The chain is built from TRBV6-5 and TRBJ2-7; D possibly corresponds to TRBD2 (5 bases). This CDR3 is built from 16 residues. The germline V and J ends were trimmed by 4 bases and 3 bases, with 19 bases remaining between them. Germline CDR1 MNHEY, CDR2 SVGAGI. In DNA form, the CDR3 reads TGTGCCAGCAGTTCCTCTTTGCAGACTATCGGCTACGAGCAGTACTTC. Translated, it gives CASSSSLQTIGYEQYF.

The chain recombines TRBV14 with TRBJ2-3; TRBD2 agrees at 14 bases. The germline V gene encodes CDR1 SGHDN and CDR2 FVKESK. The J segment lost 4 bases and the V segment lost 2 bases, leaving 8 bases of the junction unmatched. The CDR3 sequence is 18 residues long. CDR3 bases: TGTGCCAGCAGCCAAAATAGGGGACTAGCGGGAGTACCAGATACGCAGTATTTT. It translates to CASSQNRGLAGVPDTQYF.

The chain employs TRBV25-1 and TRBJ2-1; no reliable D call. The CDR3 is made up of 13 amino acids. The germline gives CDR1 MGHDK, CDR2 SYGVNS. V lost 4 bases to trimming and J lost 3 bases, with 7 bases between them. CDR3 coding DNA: TGTGCCAGCAGTGCGATCTACTACAATGAGCAGTTCTTC. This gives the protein CASSAIYYNEQFF.